This T cell receptor beta chain was sequenced for a study of blood T cell repertoires in COVID-19. Produced via immunoSEQ multiplex PCR; TCRdb's table is partial and in-frame only. The data hold some 300,000 clones, with roughly 90% observed a single time. Seattle patient enrollment occurred during active infection, with longitudinal follow-up thereafter. V was clipped by 2 bases and J by 1 base; unmatched bases: 6. CDR1 SGHNT and CDR2 YYREEE come from the germline V gene (reference sequence). The CDR3 has 16 residues. Sequencing was carried out using peripheral blood. The rearrangement uses TRBV5-4 and TRBJ2-1; 7 bases are shared with TRBD2. The clonotype originates from a woman in her thirties or forties with COVID-19, enrolled during active disease. Written as DNA, the CDR3 is TGTGCCAGCAGCTTCCGACTAGCCGGATCCTACAATGAGCAGTTCTTC. Its translation is CASSFRLAGSYNEQFF. The variable domain in full, completed from reference TRBV5-4 and TRBJ2-1, reads ETGVTQSPTHLIKTRGQQVTLRCSSQSGHNTVSWYQQALGQGPQFIFQYYREEENGRGNFPPRFSGLQFPNYSSELNVNALELDDSALYLCASSFRLAGSYNEQFFGPGTRLTVL.